Listed here is a single T cell receptor beta chain. Its target is unknown. At one end the junction does not follow the germline gene, possibly because of a read error. Patients who had autoimmune disease history or got systemic immunosuppression were left out. This specimen belongs to a study of OX40 agonist ivuxolimab in advanced cancers. Germline CDR1 reads SQVTM; CDR2 reads ANQGSEA. This CDR3 has 12 residues. Clones were read by immunoSEQ multiplex PCR, and TCRdb kept only the in-frame ones, dropping some. Of tens of thousands of clones in the sample, roughly 87% were seen once. The study, taken as a whole, reports: Among the lowest levels of clonal expansion were found in partial responders at 0.1-3.0 mg/kg.

The input for sequencing was CD4+ or CD8+ T cells sorted from blood, taken in a trial of the OX40 agonist ivuxolimab. The TCR originated in an adult with an advanced solid tumor such as melanoma, head and neck, liver or kidney cancer. The chain has TRBV29-1 and TRBJ2-7; D could derive from TRBD1 or TRBD2 (6 bases each). CDR3 amino acids: CSVEQGMRGPSF. CDR3 DNA: TGCAGCGTTGAGCAGGGGATGCGGGGTCCTTCCTTC.